The source of this T cell receptor beta chain is a study of blood T cell repertoires in COVID-19. In the study's own analysis: The assay estimated nucleated cells by amplifying reference gene primers. Profiled with immunoSEQ multiplex PCR; TCRdb holds only in-frame clones, not every one. V and J calls and clone size are as listed in that table; D and trimming were resolved from the DNA. The sample lists approximately 250,000 clones, 85% to 90% seen once, with roughly 4% in the top ten. Per the germline V gene, CDR1 is MDHEN and CDR2 is SYDVKM. V lost 5 bases, J lost 3 bases, and 13 bases stayed unmatched. The CDR3 is made up of 18 amino acids. All enrollees were roughly 18 to 90 years old and from under 25 US areas. Before being deemed recovered, Cohort 3 donors had two negative PCRs, clearance, or symptom resolution.

The receptor comes from a woman aged 30 to 39 who had recovered from COVID-19. The chain combines TRBV28 with TRBJ1-6; 7 positions match TRBD1. The sample was PBMCs or T cells enriched from blood (not recorded which). In DNA, the CDR3 is TGTGCCAGCAGTCTAGTACAGGGGAAGGGTGGCTATAATTCACCCCTCCACTTT. It specifies CASSLVQGKGGYNSPLHF.